Below are 20 T cell receptor beta chains sequenced from a single sample in a study of regulatory T cells in long-lasting Graves disease. Time point here: persistent/refractory GD, antithyroid drugs over 5 years with positive TRAb. RNA isolated from PBMCs was used to make the TCR library. The authors built TCR beta libraries using iRepertoire HTBI primers and Arm-PCR of CDR3 regions. MiXCR, applied by TCRdb to the multiplex PCR reads, yields one record per CDR3 protein. Of under 450,000 distinct CDR3 sequences in the sample, about a quarter were seen once. Specimen: peripheral blood mononuclear cells (PBMCs), collected when the disease was refractory, from a patient treated with antithyroid drugs. The receptors here all came from a female donor with Graves disease.

This clonotype showed up just a few times. This chain uses TRBV19 with TRBJ2-2; a possible D gene is TRBD2 (6 bases). With 6 bases removed from V and 5 bases from J, the gap between germline ends came to 16 bases. Germline loops: CDR1 LNHDA, CDR2 SQIVND (reference sequence). There are 15 residues in the CDR3. The CDR3 region has the DNA TGTGCCAGTAGGGAAGCGGGTCCGGGGACCGGGGAGCTGTTTTTT. Protein product: CASREAGPGTGELFF.

Only a few counts were recorded for this clonotype. Being one base from a much bigger clone, this may be a read error. The chain has TRBV27 and TRBJ2-2; 10 bases line up with TRBD1. Unmatched junction bases numbered 1, after V lost 2 bases and J lost 4 bases. The CDR3 runs 15 residues. Germline V lookup: CDR1 MNHEY, CDR2 SMNVEV (reference sequence). CDR3 sequence: CASSLRTGGTGELFF. In nucleotides, the CDR3 is TGTGCCAGCAGTTTAAGGACAGGGGGCACCGGGGAGCTGTTTTTT.

This clonotype was seen many times. In nucleotides, the CDR3 is TGCAGTGCTAGAGGGGGACTAGTTGACATTCAGTACTTC. Protein: CSARGGLVDIQYF. The chain employs TRBV20-1 and TRBJ2-4; 8 bases are a match to TRBD2. In germline, CDR1 is DFQATT, CDR2 SNEGSKA (reference sequence). CDR3 length: 13 amino acids. The V and J ends lost 1 base and 8 bases, in that order; junction bases with no gene match: 4.

This clonotype came up a few times. The rearrangement uses TRBV6-1 and TRBJ1-3; D remains unclear. Germline loops: CDR1 MNHNS, CDR2 SASEGT. CDR3 size: 13 residues. Trimming took 1 base from V and 6 from J, leaving 7 bases between them. The chain's CDR3 is CASSEGVLNTIYF. The CDR3, as DNA: TGTGCCAGCAGTGAAGGGGTCCTAAACACCATATATTTT.

This clonotype was found once. One base away lies a much larger clone, so this may be a sequencing read error. The gene calls are TRBV29-1 and TRBJ1-2; 10 nucleotides line up with TRBD1. CDR1 is SQVTM, CDR2 ANQGSEA, per germline. The CDR3 consists of 15 residues. V dropped 6 bases and J dropped 4; count of bases not matched to a gene: 11. CDR3 protein: CSVSGQGHGGYGYTF. The CDR3 nucleotides read TGCAGCGTCTCGGGACAGGGGCACGGGGGCTATGGCTACACCTTC.

This clonotype was picked up many times. This CDR3 is CASSSRGGFDTEAFF. Written as DNA, the CDR3 is TGTGCCAGCAGCTCGAGAGGGGGGTTCGACACTGAAGCTTTCTTT. The chain links TRBV7-3 to TRBJ1-1; TRBD1 might be the D (6 bases). V dropped 4 bases and J dropped 3 bases, with 15 bases sitting between them. Per the germline V gene, CDR1 is SGHTA and CDR2 is FQGTGA. The CDR3 contains 15 residues.

The V call is TRBV12-3 or TRBV12-4, the J call TRBJ2-5, with 8 bases identical to TRBD2. The CDR3 runs to 16 residues. V lost 6 bases to trimming and J lost 1 base; unmatched junction nucleotides: 10. The CDR3 loop reads CASSRIKRGGQETQYF. CDR3 nucleotide sequence: TGTGCCAGCAGCCGTATCAAACGGGGGGGCCAAGAGACCCAGTACTTC.

There are a few counts of this clonotype. The chain couples TRBV28 to TRBJ2-7; D may be TRBD1 or TRBD2 (6 bases each). Trimming removed 5 bases from V and 0 bases from J, with 17 bases in between. Germline loops: CDR1 MDHEN, CDR2 SYDVKM. CDR3 length: 16 amino acids. As DNA, the CDR3 is TGTGCCAGCAGTACCTATGGGGGGACACCCTCCTACGAGCAGTACTTC. It specifies CASSTYGGTPSYEQYF.

The table lists this clonotype with many counts. This chain uses TRBV7-2 with TRBJ1-2, with a tentative D call TRBD1 (5 bases). CDR3 size: 12 residues. V shed 4 bases and J shed 12 bases, with 15 bases lying between them. Germline loops: CDR1 SGHTA, CDR2 FQGNSA. The CDR3 bases are TGTGCCAGCAGCTCCGAGGGTCGGACAAACACCTTC. As protein: CASSSEGRTNTF.

This chain uses TRBV13 with TRBJ1-6; 9 bases are shared with TRBD1. Germline V gene lookup returns CDR1 PRHDT and CDR2 FYEKMQ (reference sequence). The CDR3 contains 16 residues. The J segment lost 7 bases and the V segment lost 2 bases, leaving 6 bases of the junction unmatched. The CDR3 reads CASSLSQGARNSPLHF. CDR3 DNA: TGTGCCAGCAGCTTATCACAGGGGGCGCGGAATTCACCCCTCCACTTT. The full variable domain, in which reference TRBV13 and TRBJ1-6 provide the parts outside the CDR3, is AAGVIQSPRHLIKEKRETATLKCYPIPRHDTVYWYQQGPGQDPQFLISFYEKMQSDKGSIPDRFSAQQFSDYHSELNMSSLELGDSALYFCASSLSQGARNSPLHFGNGTRLTVT.

V usage is TRBV20-1 and J usage is TRBJ1-3; perhaps TRBD1 as D (5 bases). Germline V gene data show CDR1 as DFQATT and CDR2 as SNEGSKA (reference sequence). V lost 0 bases, J lost 3 bases, and 15 bases lay in between. This CDR3 comprises 16 residues. The CDR3 loop reads CSARDHGGGVGNTIYF. The CDR3 DNA reads TGCAGTGCTAGAGATCACGGGGGGGGAGTTGGAAACACCATATATTTT.

The rearrangement joins TRBV28 to TRBJ1-2; D ambiguous. The V end was cut by 5 bases, the J end by 8 bases, with 12 bases between. This CDR3 region has 12 residues. Germline lookup yields CDR1 MDHEN and CDR2 SYDVKM. CDR3 in amino acids: CASSPRVLGYTF. The DNA for the CDR3 is TGTGCCAGCAGTCCGAGGGTTTTGGGCTACACCTTC.

This chain links TRBV9 with TRBJ2-7; D is undetermined. CDR1 is SGDLS and CDR2 is YYNGEE in the germline V gene. Trimming removed 0 bases at V and 5 bases at J, with 9 bases between. The CDR3 length is 13 residues. DNA for the CDR3: TGTGCCAGCAGCGTAGCACCCCGCAACGAGCAGTACTTC. Translated: CASSVAPRNEQYF.

This clonotype was detected a few times. V is TRBV6-1 and J is TRBJ2-1; 9 bases fit TRBD2. J lost 8 bases, V lost 7 bases, and 9 bases had no gene match. Germline CDR1 is MNHNS and CDR2 is SASEGT. The CDR3 has 14 amino acids. The CDR3 region has the DNA TGTGCCAGCATGGTAGGCGGGAGGGACCATGAGCAGTTCTTC. This sequence encodes CASMVGGRDHEQFF.

In this sample, this clonotype turned up many times. V gene TRBV6-1 combines with J gene TRBJ1-5; no clear D gene. Germline assignment: CDR1 MNHNS and CDR2 SASEGT. The CDR3 runs to 16 residues. The germline V and J ends were trimmed by 5 bases and 1 base, with 15 bases remaining between them. The CDR3: CASSLRATGSNQPQHF. CDR3 sequence (DNA): TGTGCCAGCAGTCTCCGGGCTACCGGGAGCAATCAGCCCCAGCATTTT.

The J gene is TRBJ2-7, the V gene TRBV6-5; 11 bases match TRBD2. This CDR3 contains 16 residues. Losses at the gene ends were 4 bases for V and 2 bases for J; bases not matched to a gene: 7. Germline CDR1 and CDR2: MNHEY and SVGAGI. The CDR3 DNA sequence: TGTGCCAGCAGTTCGGGACTAGCGGAGGCGACCTACGAGCAGTACTTC. It codes for CASSSGLAEATYEQYF.

The table lists this clonotype with many counts. CDR3 amino acids: CASSLIYDEGGQPQHF. CDR3 in DNA: TGTGCCAGCAGTTTGATATATGATGAGGGGGGACAGCCCCAGCATTTT. The genes are TRBV28 and TRBJ1-5; D perhaps matches TRBD1 (6 bases). Germline V gene data show CDR1 as MDHEN and CDR2 as SYDVKM. Trimming pared 3 bases from V and 7 bases from J, leaving 19 bases between. The CDR3 consists of 16 residues.

This clonotype was detected ten times or more. The chain links TRBV24-1 to TRBJ1-5; D perhaps matches TRBD1 (5 bases). Trimming shortened V by 6 bases and J by 3 bases, and 17 bases separated the two germline ends. Germline V gene sequence: CDR1 KGHDR, CDR2 SFDVKD. The CDR3 contains 16 residues. The CDR3 spells CATSRQSRALNQPQHF. The CDR3 nucleotides are TGTGCCACCAGTAGACAGTCCCGGGCCCTCAATCAGCCCCAGCATTTT.

This chain links TRBV28 with TRBJ2-1; D possibly uses TRBD1 or TRBD2 (5 bases each). Deletions cut 6 bases from V and 0 bases from J, with 12 bases between. The CDR3 is made up of 15 amino acids. The V gene's germline CDR1 is MDHEN and CDR2 SYDVKM. The CDR3 coding sequence is TGTGCCAGCAGGCTGGGACGAAGCTCCTACAATGAGCAGTTCTTC. This codes for CASRLGRSSYNEQFF.

This clonotype was recorded a few times. The rearrangement links TRBV5-6 to TRBJ1-2, with 10 bases aligning to TRBD1. This CDR3 comprises 15 residues. Germline lookup yields CDR1 SGHDT and CDR2 YYEEEE. Trimming removed 4 bases from V and 5 bases from J; junction bases left unmatched: 8. CDR3 amino acids: CASSTTGTGDYGYTF. In DNA, the CDR3 is TGTGCCAGCAGCACAACCGGGACAGGGGATTATGGCTACACCTTC.